The TCR beta chain described here comes from a study of T-cell reconstitution after alpha-beta-depleted transplantation in children. Using unique molecular identifiers, the investigators prepared the TCRbeta library. MiXCR, run by TCRdb on the PCR reads, gives a single entry per CDR3 protein. Of fewer than 550,000 distinct CDR3 sequences in the sample, roughly a tenth are singletons; the top ten hold 5% to 6.5%. CDR1 is MNHNS, CDR2 SASEGT, per germline. V lost 4 bases, J lost 13 bases, and 7 bases lay in between. The CDR3 sequence is 10 residues long. V usage is TRBV6-1 and J usage is TRBJ1-4, with D hard to call. The source material was PBMCs from the stem cell graft donor, sampled from the stem cell graft. The source of this sequence is a human donor who donated a stem cell graft to a child with acute myeloid leukemia. The CDR3 DNA reads TGTGCCAGCAGTGTTGGCAGACTGTTTTTT. Translation: CASSVGRLFF.